Listed below are T cell receptor beta chains from one sample, sequenced in a study of cytomegalovirus exposure and HLA in healthy donors. Assay used: immunoSEQ multiplex PCR; TCRdb lists only in-frame clones, some missing. This sample yields some 180,000 clones, of which approximately 90% are seen a single time; under 1.2% belongs to the top ten. The source material was PBMCs. The receptors were gathered from a boy between 2 and 10 years old in good health and CMV-seronegative. Each CDR3 is given with its conserved first and last residue. The order of the fields is J gene, V gene, clone size, D gene, CDR3 protein, CDR3 DNA. A D gene is named only where the DNA matches it firmly. Clone size is not always given. Where it is, it says once, few, many or a class for expanded clones.

TRBJ2-5 | TRBV18 | NA | NA | CASSPLGFTGLVETQYF | TGTGCCAGCTCACCGCTAGGATTCACAGGGTTGGTAGAGACCCAGTACTTC
TRBJ1-1 | TRBV28 | NA | NA | CASSGGGTEAFF | TGTGCCAGCAGCGGTGGTGGCACTGAAGCTTTCTTT
TRBJ1-2 | TRBV30 | NA | NA | CAWSVLSPVPYGYTF | TGTGCCTGGAGTGTACTCTCTCCGGTCCCTTATGGCTACACCTTC
TRBJ2-7 | TRBV23-1 | NA | NA | CASSQSMELAPPNEQYF | TGCGCCAGCAGTCAATCGATGGAGTTAGCCCCTCCCAACGAGCAGTACTTC
TRBJ1-1 | TRBV28 | NA | TRBD1 | CASSLAGGNTEAFF | TGTGCCAGCAGTTTGGCAGGGGGCAACACTGAAGCTTTCTTT
TRBJ1-5 | TRBV19 | once | NA | CASTLGVYSNQPQHF | TGTGCCAGTACCCTTGGAGTCTATAGCAATCAGCCCCAGCATTTT
TRBJ2-1 | TRBV30 | NA | TRBD2 | CAWSLWPREDEQFF | TGTGCCTGGAGTTTATGGCCCCGGGAGGATGAGCAGTTCTTC
TRBJ2-7 | TRBV5-6 | NA | NA | CASSYGHRQPSYEQYF | TGTGCCAGCAGCTACGGACACCGACAACCATCCTACGAGCAGTACTTC
TRBJ2-3 | TRBV28 | NA | TRBD2 | CASSQRVSGLGVGDTQYF | TGTGCCAGTAGCCAGCGGGTATCCGGACTAGGGGTAGGAGATACGCAGTATTTT
TRBJ2-1 | TRBV28 | NA | NA | CASSPSPGQVDEQFF | TGTGCCAGCAGTCCGTCGCCAGGGCAAGTAGATGAGCAGTTCTTC
TRBJ2-1 | TRBV2 | once | TRBD2 | CASRPTRRLAENHNEQFF | TGTGCCAGCAGACCCACCCGACGACTAGCGGAAAATCACAATGAGCAGTTCTTC
TRBJ1-1 | TRBV5-1 | NA | NA | CASSLPDRETEAFF | TGCGCCAGCAGCCTCCCAGATCGGGAGACTGAAGCTTTCTTT
TRBJ1-1 | TRBV7-3 | NA | NA | CASSLRANPTNTEAFF | TGTGCCAGCAGCCTACGAGCGAACCCCACGAACACTGAAGCTTTCTTT
TRBJ1-5 | TRBV5-6 | NA | NA | CASSLGLWGGDQPQHF | TGTGCCAGCAGCTTGGGGTTGTGGGGAGGAGATCAGCCCCAGCATTTT
TRBJ2-7 | TRBV5-4 | few | NA | CASSFIQAGEQYF | TGTGCCAGCAGCTTCATCCAGGCTGGCGAGCAGTACTTC
TRBJ2-2 | TRBV11-2 | NA | NA | CASSVGAPSAGELFF | TGTGCCAGCAGCGTGGGCGCTCCCTCCGCCGGGGAGCTGTTTTTT
TRBJ1-6 | TRBV2 | NA | NA | CASNPPGANSPLHF | TGTGCCAGCAACCCCCCGGGAGCTAATTCACCCCTCCACTTT
TRBJ2-7 | TRBV7-9 | NA | NA | CSSSLRGAYEQYF | TGTTCCAGCAGCTTAAGGGGTGCCTACGAGCAGTACTTC
TRBJ2-7 | TRBV7-9 | NA | NA | CASSLAFREQYF | TGTGCCAGCAGCTTAGCGTTTCGCGAGCAGTACTTC
TRBJ1-4 | TRBV7-9 | NA | TRBD1 | CASSTTPGQTNEKLFF | TGTGCCAGCAGCACAACCCCGGGACAGACTAATGAAAAACTGTTTTTT